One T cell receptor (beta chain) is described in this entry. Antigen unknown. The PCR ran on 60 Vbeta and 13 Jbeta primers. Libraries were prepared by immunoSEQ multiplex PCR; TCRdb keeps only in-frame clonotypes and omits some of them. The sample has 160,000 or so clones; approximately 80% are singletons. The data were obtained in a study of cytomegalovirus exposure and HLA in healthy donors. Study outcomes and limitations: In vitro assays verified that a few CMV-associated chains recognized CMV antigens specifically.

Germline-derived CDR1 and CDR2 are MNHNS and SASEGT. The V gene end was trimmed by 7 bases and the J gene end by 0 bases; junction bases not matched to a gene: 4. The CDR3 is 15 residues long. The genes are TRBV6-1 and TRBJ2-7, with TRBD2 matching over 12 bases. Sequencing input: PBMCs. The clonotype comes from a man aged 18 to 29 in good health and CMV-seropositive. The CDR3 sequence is CASTPTSGGSYEQYF. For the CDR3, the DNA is TGTGCCAGCACCCCGACTAGCGGGGGCTCCTACGAGCAGTACTTC.